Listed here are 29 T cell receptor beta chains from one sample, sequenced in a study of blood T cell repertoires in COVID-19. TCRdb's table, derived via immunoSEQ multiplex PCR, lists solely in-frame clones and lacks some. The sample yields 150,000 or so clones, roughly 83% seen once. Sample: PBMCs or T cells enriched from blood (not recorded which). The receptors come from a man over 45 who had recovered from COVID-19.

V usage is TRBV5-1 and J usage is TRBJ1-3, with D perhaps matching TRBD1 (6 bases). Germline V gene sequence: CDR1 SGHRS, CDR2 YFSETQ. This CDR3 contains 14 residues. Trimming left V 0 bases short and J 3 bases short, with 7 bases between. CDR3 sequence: CASSLGTDGNTIYF. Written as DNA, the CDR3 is TGCGCCAGCAGCTTGGGGACAGATGGAAACACCATATATTTT.

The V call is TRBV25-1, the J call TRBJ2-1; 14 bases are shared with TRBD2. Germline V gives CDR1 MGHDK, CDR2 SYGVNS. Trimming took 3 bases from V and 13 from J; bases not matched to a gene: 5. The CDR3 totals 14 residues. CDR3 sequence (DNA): TGTGCCAGCAGTGATCCCGGGACTAGCGGGGGACAGTTCTTC. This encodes CASSDPGTSGGQFF.

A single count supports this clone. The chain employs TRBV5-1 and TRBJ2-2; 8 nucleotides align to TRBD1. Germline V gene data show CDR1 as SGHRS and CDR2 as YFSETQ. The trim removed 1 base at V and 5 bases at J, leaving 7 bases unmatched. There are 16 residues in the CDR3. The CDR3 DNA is TGCGCCAGCAGCTTGCTGCAGGGGGCGCAAACCGGGGAGCTGTTTTTT. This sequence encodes CASSLLQGAQTGELFF.

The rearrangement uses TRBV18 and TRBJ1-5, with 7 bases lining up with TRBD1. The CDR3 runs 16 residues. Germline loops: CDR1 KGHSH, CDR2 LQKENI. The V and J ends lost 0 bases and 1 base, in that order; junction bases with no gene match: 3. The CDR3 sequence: CASSPPTGQSNQPQHF. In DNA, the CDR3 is TGTGCCAGCTCACCACCGACAGGGCAGAGCAATCAGCCCCAGCATTTT. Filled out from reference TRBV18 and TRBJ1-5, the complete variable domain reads NAGVMQNPRHLVRRRGQEARLRCSPMKGHSHVYWYRQLPEEGLKFMVYLQKENIIDESGMPKERFSAEFPKEGPSILRIQQVVRGDSAAYFCASSPPTGQSNQPQHFGDGTRLSIL.

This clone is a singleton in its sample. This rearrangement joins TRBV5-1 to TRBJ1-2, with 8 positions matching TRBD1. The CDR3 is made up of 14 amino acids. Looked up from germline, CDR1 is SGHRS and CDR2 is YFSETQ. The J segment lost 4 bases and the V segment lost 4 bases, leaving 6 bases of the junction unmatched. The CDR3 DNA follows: TGCGCCAGCAGCCATGGACAGGGCTCCTATGGCTACACCTTC. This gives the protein CASSHGQGSYGYTF.

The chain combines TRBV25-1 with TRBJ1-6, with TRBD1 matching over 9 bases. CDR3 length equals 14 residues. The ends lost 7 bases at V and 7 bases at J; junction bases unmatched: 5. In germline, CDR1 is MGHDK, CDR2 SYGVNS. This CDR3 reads CASKLGQGNSPLHF. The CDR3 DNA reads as TGTGCCAGCAAGCTCGGACAGGGGAATTCACCCCTCCACTTT.

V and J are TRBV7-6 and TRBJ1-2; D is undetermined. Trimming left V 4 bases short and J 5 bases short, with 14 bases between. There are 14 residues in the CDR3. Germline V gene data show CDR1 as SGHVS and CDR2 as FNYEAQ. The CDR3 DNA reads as TGTGCCAGCAGCTCTTCGACGGGGTCTTATGGCTACACCTTC. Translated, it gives CASSSSTGSYGYTF.

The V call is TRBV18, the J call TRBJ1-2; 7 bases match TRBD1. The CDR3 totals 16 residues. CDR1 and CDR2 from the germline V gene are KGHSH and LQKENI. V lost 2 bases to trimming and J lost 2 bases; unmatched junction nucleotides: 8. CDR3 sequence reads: CASSPKLDRVNYGYTF. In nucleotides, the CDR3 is TGTGCCAGCTCACCAAAGCTAGACAGGGTAAACTATGGCTACACCTTC. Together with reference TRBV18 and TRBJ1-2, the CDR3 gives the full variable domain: NAGVMQNPRHLVRRRGQEARLRCSPMKGHSHVYWYRQLPEEGLKFMVYLQKENIIDESGMPKERFSAEFPKEGPSILRIQQVVRGDSAAYFCASSPKLDRVNYGYTFGSGTRLTVV.

The CDR3 reads CASSLEPTGNYGYTF. DNA of the CDR3: TGCGCCAGCAGCTTGGAACCGACAGGAAACTATGGCTACACCTTC. V and J are TRBV5-1 and TRBJ1-2, with TRBD1 as a possible D gene (6 bases). V gave up 0 bases and J gave up 2 bases, with 11 bases separating them. There are 15 residues in the CDR3. Germline CDR1 SGHRS, CDR2 YFSETQ.

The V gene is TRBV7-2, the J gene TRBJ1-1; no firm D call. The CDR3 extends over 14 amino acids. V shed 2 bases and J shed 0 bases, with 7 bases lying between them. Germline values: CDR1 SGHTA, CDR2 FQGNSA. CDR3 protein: CASSLYSMNTEAFF. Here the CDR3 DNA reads TGTGCCAGCAGCTTATACAGTATGAACACTGAAGCTTTCTTT.

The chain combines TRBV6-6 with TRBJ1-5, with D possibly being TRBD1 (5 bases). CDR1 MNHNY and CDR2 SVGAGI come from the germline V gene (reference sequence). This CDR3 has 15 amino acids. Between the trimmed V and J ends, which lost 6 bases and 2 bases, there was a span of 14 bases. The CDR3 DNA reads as TGTGCCAGCAGAACGGCGGGGGTCGGCAATCAGCCCCAGCATTTT. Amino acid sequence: CASRTAGVGNQPQHF.

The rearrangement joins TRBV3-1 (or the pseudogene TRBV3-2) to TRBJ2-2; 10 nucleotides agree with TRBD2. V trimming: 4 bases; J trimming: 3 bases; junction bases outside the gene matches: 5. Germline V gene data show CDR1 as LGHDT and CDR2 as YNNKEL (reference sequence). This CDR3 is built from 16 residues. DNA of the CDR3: TGTGCCAGCAGCCCCCAGCGGGGGGGCCACACCGGGGAGCTGTTTTTT. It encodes CASSPQRGGHTGELFF.

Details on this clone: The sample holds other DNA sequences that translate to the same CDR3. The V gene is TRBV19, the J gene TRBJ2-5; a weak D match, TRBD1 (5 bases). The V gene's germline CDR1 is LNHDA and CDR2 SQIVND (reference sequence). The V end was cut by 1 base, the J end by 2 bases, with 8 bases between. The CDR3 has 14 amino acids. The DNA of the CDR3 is TGTGCCAGTAGTATAGGGCAGGGTCAAGAGACCCAGTACTTC. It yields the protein CASSIGQGQETQYF.

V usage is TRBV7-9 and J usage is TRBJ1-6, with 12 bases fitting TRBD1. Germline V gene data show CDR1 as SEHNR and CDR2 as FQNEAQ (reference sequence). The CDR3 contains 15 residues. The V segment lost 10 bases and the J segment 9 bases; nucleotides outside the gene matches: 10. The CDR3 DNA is TGTGCCACCGGGCTGTGGGACAGGGGGCCTTCACCCCTCCACTTT. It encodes CATGLWDRGPSPLHF.

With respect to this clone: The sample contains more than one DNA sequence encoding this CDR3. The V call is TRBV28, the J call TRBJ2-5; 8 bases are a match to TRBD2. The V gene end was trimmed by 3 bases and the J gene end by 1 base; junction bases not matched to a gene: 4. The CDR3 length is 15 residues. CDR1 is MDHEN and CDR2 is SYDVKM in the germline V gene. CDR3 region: CASSLSGGPQETQYF. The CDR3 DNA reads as TGTGCCAGCAGTTTGTCGGGGGGGCCCCAAGAGACCCAGTACTTC.

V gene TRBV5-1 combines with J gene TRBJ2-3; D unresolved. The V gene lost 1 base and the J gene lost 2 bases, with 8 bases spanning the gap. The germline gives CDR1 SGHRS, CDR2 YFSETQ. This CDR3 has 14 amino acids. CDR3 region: CASSLQVDTDTQYF. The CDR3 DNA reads TGCGCCAGCAGCTTGCAGGTTGACACAGATACGCAGTATTTT.

CDR3 loop: CASSLALGWGTDTQYF. The DNA of the CDR3 is TGTGCCAGCAGCTTAGCGCTCGGGTGGGGCACAGATACGCAGTATTTT. V and J are TRBV7-6 and TRBJ2-3; D is uncertain. Between the trimmed V and J ends, which lost 0 bases and 1 base, there was a span of 11 bases. This CDR3 contains 16 residues. The germline V gene has CDR1 SGHVS and CDR2 FNYEAQ.

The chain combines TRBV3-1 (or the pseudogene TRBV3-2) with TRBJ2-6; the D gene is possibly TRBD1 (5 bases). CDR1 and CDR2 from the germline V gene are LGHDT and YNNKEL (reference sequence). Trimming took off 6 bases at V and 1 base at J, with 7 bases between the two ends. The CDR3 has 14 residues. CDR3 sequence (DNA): TGTGCCAGCAGGACAGTATCTGGGGCCAACGTCCTGACTTTC. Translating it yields CASRTVSGANVLTF.

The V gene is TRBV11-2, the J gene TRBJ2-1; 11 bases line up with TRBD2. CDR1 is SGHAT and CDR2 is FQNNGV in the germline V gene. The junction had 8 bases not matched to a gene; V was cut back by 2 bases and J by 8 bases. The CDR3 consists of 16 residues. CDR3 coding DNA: TGTGCCAGCAGCTTAAGCCCTAGCGGGGGGCAGGATGAGCAGTTCTTC. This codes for CASSLSPSGGQDEQFF.

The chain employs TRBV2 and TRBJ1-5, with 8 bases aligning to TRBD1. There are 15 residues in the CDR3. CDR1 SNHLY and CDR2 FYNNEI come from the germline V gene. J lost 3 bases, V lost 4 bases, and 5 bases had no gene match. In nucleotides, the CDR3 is TGTGCCAGCAGTGCCGGGACAGGCGTCAATCAGCCCCAGCATTTT. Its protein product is CASSAGTGVNQPQHF. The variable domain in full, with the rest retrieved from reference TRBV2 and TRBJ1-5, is EPEVTQTPSHQVTQMGQEVILRCVPISNHLYFYWYRQILGQKVEFLVSFYNNEISEKSEIFDDQFSVERPDGSNFTLKIRSTKLEDSAMYFCASSAGTGVNQPQHFGDGTRLSIL.

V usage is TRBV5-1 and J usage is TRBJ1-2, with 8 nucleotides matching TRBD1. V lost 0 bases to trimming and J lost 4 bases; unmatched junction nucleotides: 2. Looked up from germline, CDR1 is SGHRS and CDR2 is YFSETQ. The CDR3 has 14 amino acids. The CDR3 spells CASSLGQGAYGYTF. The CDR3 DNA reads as TGCGCCAGCAGCTTGGGGCAGGGGGCCTATGGCTACACCTTC.

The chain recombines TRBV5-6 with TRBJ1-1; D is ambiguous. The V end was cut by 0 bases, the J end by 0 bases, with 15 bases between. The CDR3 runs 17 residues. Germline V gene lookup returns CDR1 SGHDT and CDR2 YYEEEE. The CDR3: CASSLGETRRMNTEAFF. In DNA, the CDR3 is TGTGCCAGCAGCTTGGGGGAGACACGTCGCATGAACACTGAAGCTTTCTTT.

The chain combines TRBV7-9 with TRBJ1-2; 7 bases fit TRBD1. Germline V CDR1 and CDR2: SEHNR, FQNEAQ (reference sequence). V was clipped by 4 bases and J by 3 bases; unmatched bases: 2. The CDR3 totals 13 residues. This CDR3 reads CASSSTGDYGYTF. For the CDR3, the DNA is TGTGCCAGCAGCTCAACAGGGGACTATGGCTACACCTTC.

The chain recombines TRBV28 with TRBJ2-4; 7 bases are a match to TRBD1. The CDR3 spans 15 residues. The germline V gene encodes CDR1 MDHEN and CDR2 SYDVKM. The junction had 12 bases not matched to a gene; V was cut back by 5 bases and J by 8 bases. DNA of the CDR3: TGTGCCAGCAGTGAGTCCGGGACAGTAGGGGACATTCAGTACTTC. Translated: CASSESGTVGDIQYF.

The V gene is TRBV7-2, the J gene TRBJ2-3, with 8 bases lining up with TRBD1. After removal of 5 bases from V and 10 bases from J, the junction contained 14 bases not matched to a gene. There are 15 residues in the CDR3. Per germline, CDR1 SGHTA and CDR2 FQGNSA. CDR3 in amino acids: CASSLRTQGAFAQYF. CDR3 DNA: TGTGCCAGCAGCCTAAGGACGCAGGGGGCGTTTGCGCAGTATTTT.

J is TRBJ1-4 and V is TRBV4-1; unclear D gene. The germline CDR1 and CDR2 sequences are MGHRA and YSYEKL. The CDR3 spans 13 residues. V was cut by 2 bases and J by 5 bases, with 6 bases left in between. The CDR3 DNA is TGCGCCAGCAGCCAATCTTTAAATGAAAAACTGTTTTTT. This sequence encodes CASSQSLNEKLFF.

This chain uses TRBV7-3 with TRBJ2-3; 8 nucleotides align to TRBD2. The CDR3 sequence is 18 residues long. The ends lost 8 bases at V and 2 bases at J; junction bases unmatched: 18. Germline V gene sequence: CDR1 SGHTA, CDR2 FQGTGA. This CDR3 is CASPLWGEGTRSTDTQYF. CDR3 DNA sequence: TGTGCCAGCCCCTTGTGGGGGGAGGGGACTAGATCCACAGATACGCAGTATTTT.

The CDR3 nucleotides read TGCGCCAGCAGCTTGGACCCGGGTACTCGCTCTGGAAACACCATATATTTT. Encoded protein: CASSLDPGTRSGNTIYF. The chain is built from TRBV5-1 and TRBJ1-3; D not resolved. Germline CDR1 reads SGHRS; CDR2 reads YFSETQ. The V and J ends lost 0 bases and 0 bases respectively, with 13 bases between them. This CDR3 region has 17 residues.

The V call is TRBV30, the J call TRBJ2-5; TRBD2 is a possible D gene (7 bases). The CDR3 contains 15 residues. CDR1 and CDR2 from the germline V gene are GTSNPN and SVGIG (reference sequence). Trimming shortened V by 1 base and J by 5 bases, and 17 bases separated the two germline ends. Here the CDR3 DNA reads TGTGCCTGGAGTGCCGAGGGGGGGCGTGTGGAGACCCAGTACTTC. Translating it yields CAWSAEGGRVETQYF.